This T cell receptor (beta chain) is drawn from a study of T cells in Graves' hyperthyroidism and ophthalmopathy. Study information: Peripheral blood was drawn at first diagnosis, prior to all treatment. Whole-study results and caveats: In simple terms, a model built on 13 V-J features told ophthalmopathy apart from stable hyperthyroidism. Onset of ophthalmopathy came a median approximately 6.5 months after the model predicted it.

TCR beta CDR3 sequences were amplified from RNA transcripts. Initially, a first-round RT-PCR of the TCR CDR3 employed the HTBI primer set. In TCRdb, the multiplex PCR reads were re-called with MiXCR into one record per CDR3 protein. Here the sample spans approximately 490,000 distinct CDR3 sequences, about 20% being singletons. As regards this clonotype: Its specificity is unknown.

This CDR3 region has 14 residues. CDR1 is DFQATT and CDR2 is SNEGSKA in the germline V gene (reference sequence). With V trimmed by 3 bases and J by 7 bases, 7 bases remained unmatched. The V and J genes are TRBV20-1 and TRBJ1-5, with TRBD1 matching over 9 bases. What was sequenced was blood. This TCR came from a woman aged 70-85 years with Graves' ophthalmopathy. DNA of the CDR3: TGCAGTGCTAGTCCCGGGACAGGGTCACAGCCCCAGCATTTT. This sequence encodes CSASPGTGSQPQHF.